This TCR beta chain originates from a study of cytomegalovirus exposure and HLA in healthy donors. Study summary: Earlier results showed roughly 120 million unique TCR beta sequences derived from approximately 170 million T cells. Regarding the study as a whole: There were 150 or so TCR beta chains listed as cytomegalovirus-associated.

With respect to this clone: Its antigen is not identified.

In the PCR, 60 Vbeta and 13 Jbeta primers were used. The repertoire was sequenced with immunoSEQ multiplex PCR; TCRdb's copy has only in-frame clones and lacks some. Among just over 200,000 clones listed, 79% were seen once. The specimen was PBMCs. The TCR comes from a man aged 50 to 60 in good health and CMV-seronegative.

CDR3 DNA sequence: TGCAGCGTTGGTCAGCGGGCCGGGGAGCAGTACTTC. Encoded protein: CSVGQRAGEQYF. The chain has TRBV29-1 and TRBJ2-7, with D perhaps matching TRBD2 (6 bases). The V end was cut by 4 bases, the J end by 7 bases, with 14 bases between. Germline CDR1 is SQVTM and CDR2 is ANQGSEA. This CDR3 comprises 12 residues.